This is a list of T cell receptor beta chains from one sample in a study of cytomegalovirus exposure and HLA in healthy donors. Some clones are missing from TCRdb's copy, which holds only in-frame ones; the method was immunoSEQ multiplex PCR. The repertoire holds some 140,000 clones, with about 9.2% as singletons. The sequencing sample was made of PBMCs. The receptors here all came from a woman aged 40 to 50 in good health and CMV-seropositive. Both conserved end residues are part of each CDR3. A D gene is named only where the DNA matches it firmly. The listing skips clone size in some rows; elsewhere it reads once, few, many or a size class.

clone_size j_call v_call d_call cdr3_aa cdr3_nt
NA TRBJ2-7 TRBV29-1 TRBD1 CSVRDRGPYEQYF TGCAGCGTTCGGGACAGGGGGCCCTACGAGCAGTACTTC
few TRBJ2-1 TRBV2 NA CASIDGWVAETNEQFF TGTGCCAGCATCGACGGATGGGTAGCGGAGACCAATGAGCAGTTCTTC
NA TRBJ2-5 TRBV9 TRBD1 CASSAFSGQSQETQYF TGTGCCAGCAGCGCATTCTCGGGACAGAGCCAAGAGACCCAGTACTTC
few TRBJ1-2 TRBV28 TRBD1 CASSSLRQGGNSYGYTF TGTGCCAGCAGTTCCCTCCGACAGGGGGGAAATAGCTATGGCTACACCTTC
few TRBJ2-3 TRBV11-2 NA CASSPRGRGDAQYF TGTGCCAGCAGCCCCCGGGGTCGCGGAGATGCGCAGTATTTT
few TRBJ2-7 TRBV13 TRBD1 CASSQTTGMAYEQYF TGTGCCAGCAGCCAAACGACAGGGATGGCCTACGAGCAGTACTTC
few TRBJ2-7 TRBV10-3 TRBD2 CAISGGLAGGYEQYF TGTGCCATCAGTGGGGGACTAGCGGGGGGCTACGAGCAGTACTTC
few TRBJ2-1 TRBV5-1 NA CASSLEAGSYNEQFF TGCGCCAGCAGCTTGGAGGCAGGGTCCTACAATGAGCAGTTCTTC
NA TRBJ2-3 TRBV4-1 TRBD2 CASSQERGGLTTDTQYF TGCGCCAGCAGCCAAGAGCGGGGGGGATTGACCACAGATACGCAGTATTTT
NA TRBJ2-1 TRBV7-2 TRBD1 CASSLTGGKYNEQFF TGTGCCAGCAGCCTCACAGGGGGAAAATACAATGAGCAGTTCTTC
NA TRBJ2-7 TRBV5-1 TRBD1 CASSLGDRQTYEQYF TGCGCCAGCAGCTTGGGGGACAGGCAAACCTACGAGCAGTACTTC
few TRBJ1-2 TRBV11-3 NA CASSRAQGHYGYTF TGTGCCAGCAGCAGAGCTCAGGGTCACTATGGCTACACCTTC
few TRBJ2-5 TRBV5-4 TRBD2 CASSFFSGGARKTQYF TGTGCCAGCAGCTTCTTCAGCGGGGGGGCTCGGAAGACCCAGTACTTC
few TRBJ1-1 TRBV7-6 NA CASSSQGGTEAFF TGTGCCAGCAGCTCCCAGGGTGGGACTGAAGCTTTCTTT
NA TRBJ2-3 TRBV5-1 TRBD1 CASSLGAGGRTSTDTQYF TGCGCCAGCAGCTTGGGGGCAGGGGGCCGCACTAGCACAGATACGCAGTATTTT
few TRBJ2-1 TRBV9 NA CASSPPRVSGYNEQFF TGTGCCAGCAGCCCCCCCCGGGTCAGCGGTTACAATGAGCAGTTCTTC
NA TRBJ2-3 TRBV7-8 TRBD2 CASSPTSGGAIPTDTQYF TGTGCCAGCAGTCCTACTAGCGGGGGGGCCATCCCCACAGATACGCAGTATTTT
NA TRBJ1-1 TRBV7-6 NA CASSLRQGGLNTEAFF TGTGCCAGCAGCTTACGGCAGGGTGGCTTGAACACTGAAGCTTTCTTT
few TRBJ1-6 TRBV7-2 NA CASSSLRAVSPLHF TGTGCCAGCAGTTCTCTTCGTGCGGTTTCACCCCTCCACTTT
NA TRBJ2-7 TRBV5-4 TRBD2 CASSLGGNYEQYF TGTGCCAGCAGCCTGGGAGGGAACTACGAGCAGTACTTC
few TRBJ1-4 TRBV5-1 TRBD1 CASSFLGTGKEKLFF TGCGCCAGCAGCTTTTTAGGGACAGGGAAGGAAAAACTGTTTTTT
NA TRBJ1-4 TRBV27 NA CASSLQGSNEKLFF TGTGCCAGCAGCCTACAGGGATCTAATGAAAAACTGTTTTTT
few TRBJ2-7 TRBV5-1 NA CASSLALSYEQYF TGCGCCAGCAGCTTGGCCCTCTCCTACGAGCAGTACTTC
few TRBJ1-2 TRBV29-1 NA CSVQAPSYYGYTF TGCAGCGTCCAGGCTCCATCCTACTATGGCTACACCTTC
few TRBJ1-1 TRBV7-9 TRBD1 CAGQGAGEAFF TGTGCCGGGCAGGGGGCGGGTGAAGCTTTCTTT
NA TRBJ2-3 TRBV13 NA CASIWRGGSAGTDTQYF TGTGCCAGCATCTGGAGGGGGGGTAGCGCCGGCACAGATACGCAGTATTTT
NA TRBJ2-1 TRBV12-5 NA CASARNQGQLYNEQFF TGTGCTAGTGCCCGTAATCAGGGGCAACTCTACAATGAGCAGTTCTTC
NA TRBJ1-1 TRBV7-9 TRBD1 CASSLGQGVYTEAFF TGTGCCAGCAGCTTAGGGCAGGGGGTTTACACTGAAGCTTTCTTT
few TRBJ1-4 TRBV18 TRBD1 CASSRGQAATNEKLFF TGTGCCAGCTCACGTGGACAGGCAGCAACTAATGAAAAACTGTTTTTT
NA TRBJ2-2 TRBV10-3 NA CAIRSGVAGTGELFF TGTGCCATCAGATCCGGGGTCGCCGGGACCGGGGAGCTGTTTTTT
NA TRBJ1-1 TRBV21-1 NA CASSNNAGNTEAFF TGTGCCAGCAGCAATAATGCAGGGAACACTGAAGCTTTCTTT
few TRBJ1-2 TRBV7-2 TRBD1 CASSSGQGAYGYTF TGTGCCAGCAGCTCCGGACAGGGGGCCTATGGCTACACCTTC
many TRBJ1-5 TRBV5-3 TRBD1 CARTVLRDRDPYSNQPQHF TGTGCCAGAACCGTACTTCGGGACAGGGATCCCTATAGCAATCAGCCCCAGCATTTT
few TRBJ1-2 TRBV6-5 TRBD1 CASSFGQGAEGYTF TGTGCCAGCAGTTTCGGACAGGGGGCAGAGGGCTACACCTTC
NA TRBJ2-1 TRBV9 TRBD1 CASSVGQGLYNEQFF TGTGCCAGCAGCGTAGGACAGGGGCTCTACAATGAGCAGTTCTTC
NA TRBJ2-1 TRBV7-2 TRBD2 CASSPTSGGVRNEQFF TGTGCCAGCAGCCCGACTAGCGGGGGGGTGAGGAATGAGCAGTTCTTC
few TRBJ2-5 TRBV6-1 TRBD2 CATGLGGVGETQYF TGTGCCACCGGCCTCGGGGGGGTGGGAGAGACCCAGTACTTC
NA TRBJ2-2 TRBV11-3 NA CASRFGVGATGELFF TGTGCCAGCAGGTTCGGTGTGGGGGCTACCGGGGAGCTGTTTTTT
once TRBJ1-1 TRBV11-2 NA CASSLSRGAEAFF TGTGCCAGCAGCTTAAGCAGGGGAGCTGAAGCTTTCTTT
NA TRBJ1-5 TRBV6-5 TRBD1 CASSRQGNQPQHF TGTGCCAGCAGTCGACAGGGGAATCAGCCCCAGCATTTT
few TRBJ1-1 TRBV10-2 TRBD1 CASSEGTGVKAFF TGCGCCAGCAGTGAGGGGACAGGGGTTAAAGCTTTCTTT
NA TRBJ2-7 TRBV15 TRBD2 CATRLAGGDYEQYF TGTGCCACCAGATTAGCGGGGGGGGACTACGAGCAGTACTTC
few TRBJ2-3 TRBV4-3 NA CASSQEGGAWPNTDTQYF TGCGCCAGCAGCCAAGAAGGGGGGGCGTGGCCTAACACAGATACGCAGTATTTT
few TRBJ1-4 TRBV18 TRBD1 CASSRGTGAGEKLFF TGTGCCAGCTCACGTGGGACAGGGGCTGGAGAAAAACTGTTTTTT
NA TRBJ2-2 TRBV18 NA CASSPYRVAGELFF TGTGCCAGCTCACCGTACAGGGTAGCCGGGGAGCTGTTTTTT
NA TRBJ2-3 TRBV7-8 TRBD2 CASRRLGRENTQYF TGTGCCAGCAGGCGCCTGGGGAGGGAAAATACGCAGTATTTT